What follows are 12 T cell receptor beta chains derived from one specimen sequenced in a study of T-cell memory formation after mild COVID-19. TCRdb reanalysed the 5' RACE reads using MiXCR and keeps one entry per CDR3 protein. Found here are approximately 240,000 distinct CDR3 sequences, about 17% of them singletons; the top ten hold approximately 3.5%. Sequenced input: PBMCs or a T cell subset sorted from them (not recorded which). Every receptor here comes from a man aged 18-30 years who had mild COVID-19 (a few samples of this study predate the infection). Cell type and time point are not known.

This clonotype came up a few times. This rearrangement joins TRBV5-1 to TRBJ1-2, with 7 bases that match TRBD1. The CDR3 covers 14 residues. The germline gives CDR1 SGHRS, CDR2 YFSETQ. The junction had 6 bases not matched to a gene; V was cut back by 4 bases and J by 3 bases. CDR3 loop: CASSRGGSDYGYTF. The CDR3 nucleotides are TGCGCCAGCAGCAGAGGGGGCAGCGACTATGGCTACACCTTC.

This clonotype was seen a few times. This chain uses TRBV10-2 with TRBJ2-7; D not certain. V was pared by 2 bases and J by 4 bases, with 9 bases between. Germline lookup yields CDR1 WSHSY and CDR2 SAAADI. CDR3 length: 13 residues. CDR3 region: CASSERPVYEQYF. The CDR3 nucleotides are TGCGCCAGCAGTGAGAGGCCTGTTTACGAGCAGTACTTC.

This clonotype occurred a few times. This chain joins TRBV5-1 and TRBJ2-1; D call uncertain. Germline values: CDR1 SGHRS, CDR2 YFSETQ. Trimming took 5 bases from V and 6 from J, leaving 6 bases between them. CDR3 length: 11 amino acids. CDR3 sequence: CASSSPNEQFF. The CDR3 DNA reads TGCGCCAGCAGTTCCCCCAATGAGCAGTTCTTC.

This rearrangement joins TRBV12-5 to TRBJ2-1; 9 nucleotides align to TRBD1. With V trimmed by 7 bases and J by 4 bases, 2 bases remained unmatched. The CDR3 is 13 residues long. Germline V gene data show CDR1 as LGHNT and CDR2 as FRNRAP. The CDR3 sequence is CASAGQGYNEQFF. Here the CDR3 DNA reads TGTGCTAGTGCGGGACAGGGTTACAATGAGCAGTTCTTC.

The gene calls are TRBV7-2 and TRBJ1-2, with TRBD1 as a possible D gene (5 bases). The CDR3 has 13 amino acids. Deletions cut 3 bases from V and 5 bases from J, with 10 bases between. Germline V gene data show CDR1 as SGHTA and CDR2 as FQGNSA. In nucleotides, the CDR3 is TGTGCCAGCAGCTTCGACAGTCAGTATGGCTACACCTTC. It specifies CASSFDSQYGYTF.

The chain combines TRBV3-1 with TRBJ1-3, with D possibly TRBD1 on 5 matching bases. Deletions cut 4 bases from V and 3 bases from J, with 7 bases between. Germline assignment: CDR1 LGHDT and CDR2 YNNKEL (reference sequence). This CDR3 region has 13 residues. CDR3 region: CASSRDGGNTIYF. Here the CDR3 DNA reads TGTGCCAGCAGCCGGGACGGTGGAAACACCATATATTTT.

This rearrangement joins TRBV10-3 to TRBJ2-5; 7 bases match TRBD1. This CDR3 is 13 amino acids long. The germline gives CDR1 ENHRY, CDR2 SYGVKD. V lost 4 bases and J lost 1; bases outside the gene matches: 0. CDR3 protein: CAISAGGQETQYF. The CDR3 region has the DNA TGTGCCATCAGTGCAGGGGGCCAAGAGACCCAGTACTTC.

The chain couples TRBV19 to TRBJ2-2, with TRBD1 matching 7 bases. The V gene's germline CDR1 is LNHDA and CDR2 SQIVND (reference sequence). The CDR3 runs to 14 residues. V lost 7 bases to trimming and J lost 1 base; unmatched junction nucleotides: 3. The CDR3 is CASNDRVNTGELFF. The CDR3 DNA is TGTGCCAGTAACGACAGGGTGAACACCGGGGAGCTGTTTTTT.

There are a few counts of this clonotype. The chain couples TRBV7-2 to TRBJ2-3; TRBD1 might be the D (6 bases). The CDR3 spans 13 residues. The germline V gene has CDR1 SGHTA and CDR2 FQGNSA. Trimming took 5 bases from V and 1 from J, leaving 7 bases between them. CDR3 amino acids: CASSRQGTDTQYF. CDR3 sequence (DNA): TGTGCCAGCAGCCGACAGGGCACAGATACGCAGTATTTT.

This clonotype was found a few times. The chain recombines TRBV7-2 with TRBJ2-5, with 14 nucleotides matching TRBD2. The CDR3 loop spans 16 amino acids. V lost 5 bases to trimming and J lost 1 base; unmatched junction nucleotides: 3. Germline V lookup: CDR1 SGHTA, CDR2 FQGNSA. CDR3 region: CASSTGLAGAQETQYF. The CDR3 DNA follows: TGTGCCAGCAGCACGGGACTAGCGGGGGCCCAAGAGACCCAGTACTTC. Based on the CDR3 plus reference TRBV7-2 and TRBJ2-5, the full variable domain is GAGVSQSPSNKVTEKGKDVELRCDPISGHTALYWYRQSLGQGLEFLIYFQGNSAPDKSGLPSDRFSAERTGGSVSTLTIQRTQQEDSAVYLCASSTGLAGAQETQYFGPGTRLLVL.

This clonotype was detected many times. This chain joins TRBV12-3 or TRBV12-4 and TRBJ1-2; D unclear. This CDR3 region has 12 residues. Trimming took off 3 bases at V and 10 bases at J, with 12 bases between the two ends. The CDR3 DNA is TGTGCCAGCAGTTTCAGAGTACCCCCCTACACCTTC. It is translated as CASSFRVPPYTF.

This clonotype was seen a handful of times. The genes are TRBV10-3 and TRBJ2-1; a weak D match, TRBD2 (7 bases). V shed 0 bases and J shed 5 bases, with 11 bases lying between them. Germline CDR1 reads ENHRY; CDR2 reads SYGVKD. The CDR3 is 15 amino acids. The CDR3 bases are TGTGCCATCAGTGAGTCGAGCGGGGACAACAATGAGCAGTTCTTC. It specifies CAISESSGDNNEQFF.